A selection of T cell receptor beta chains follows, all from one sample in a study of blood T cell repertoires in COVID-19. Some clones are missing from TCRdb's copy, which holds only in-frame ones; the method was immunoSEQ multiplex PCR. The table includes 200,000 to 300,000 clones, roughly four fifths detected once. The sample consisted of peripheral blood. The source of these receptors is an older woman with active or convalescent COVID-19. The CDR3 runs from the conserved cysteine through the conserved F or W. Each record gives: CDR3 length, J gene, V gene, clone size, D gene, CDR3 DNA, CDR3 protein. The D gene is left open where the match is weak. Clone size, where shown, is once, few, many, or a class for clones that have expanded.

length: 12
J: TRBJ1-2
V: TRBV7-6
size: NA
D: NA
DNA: TGTGCCAGCAGCTTAGACCGGTTGGAGTACACCTTC
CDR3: CASSLDRLEYTF

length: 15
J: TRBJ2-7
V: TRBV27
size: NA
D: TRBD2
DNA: TGTGCCAGCAGTGCGGGGGCGGGGGGGCCCTACGAGCAGTACTTC
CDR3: CASSAGAGGPYEQYF

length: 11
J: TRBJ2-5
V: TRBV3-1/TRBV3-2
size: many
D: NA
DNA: TGTGCCAGCAGCCAAGCTGAGACCCAGTACTTC
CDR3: CASSQAETQYF

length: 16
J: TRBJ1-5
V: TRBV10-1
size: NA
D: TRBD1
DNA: TGCGCCAGCAGTGGGGACAGGGGGGTTAGCAATCAGCCCCAGCATTTT
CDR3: CASSGDRGVSNQPQHF

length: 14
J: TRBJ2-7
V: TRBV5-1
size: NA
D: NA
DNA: TGCGCCAGCAGCCCAGGCAGACGGGATTCCGAGCAGTACTTC
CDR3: CASSPGRRDSEQYF

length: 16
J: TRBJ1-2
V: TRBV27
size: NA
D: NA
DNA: TGTGCCAGCACCTCGAACCTCAGGGGTAGGAGCTATGGCTACACCTTC
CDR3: CASTSNLRGRSYGYTF

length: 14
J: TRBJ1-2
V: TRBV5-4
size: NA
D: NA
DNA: TGTGCCAGCAGCTTGAATGATGGGGCTTATGGCTACACCTTC
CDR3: CASSLNDGAYGYTF

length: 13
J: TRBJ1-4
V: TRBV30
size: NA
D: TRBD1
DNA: TGTGCCCAATCGGGACAGGCGAGAGAAAAACTGTTTTTT
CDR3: CAQSGQAREKLFF

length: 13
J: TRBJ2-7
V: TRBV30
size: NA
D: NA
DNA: TGTGCCTGGAATGGCAGGGGCCTCTACGAGCAGTACTTC
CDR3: CAWNGRGLYEQYF

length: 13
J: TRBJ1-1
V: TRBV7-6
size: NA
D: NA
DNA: TGTGCCAGCAGCTTAGAACAGAACACTGAAGCTTTCTTT
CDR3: CASSLEQNTEAFF

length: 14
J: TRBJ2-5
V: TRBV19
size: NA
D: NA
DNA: TGTGCCAGTAGTCTGCTCGGGGAAGAAGAGACCCAGTACTTC
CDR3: CASSLLGEEETQYF

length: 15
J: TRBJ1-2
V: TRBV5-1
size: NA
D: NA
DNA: TGCGCCAGCAGCTTGGTAGGGCAGGGAAGCTATGGCTACACCTTC
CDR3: CASSLVGQGSYGYTF

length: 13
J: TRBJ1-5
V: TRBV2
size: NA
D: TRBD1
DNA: TGTGCCGGGACAGGGGGCGCGGGTCAGCCCCAGCATTTT
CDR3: CAGTGGAGQPQHF

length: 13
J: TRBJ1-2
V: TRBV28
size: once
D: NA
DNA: TGTGCCAGCAGTTTAAGCGGGAGCTATGGCTACACCTTC
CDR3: CASSLSGSYGYTF

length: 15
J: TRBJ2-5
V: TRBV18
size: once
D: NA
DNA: TGTGCCAGCTCATCTTACCAGGGGTACCAAGAGACCCAGTACTTC
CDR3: CASSSYQGYQETQYF

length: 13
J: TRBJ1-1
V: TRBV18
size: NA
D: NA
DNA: TGTGCCAGCAACCCGACGGTGGCGGGTGAAGCTTTCTTT
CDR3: CASNPTVAGEAFF

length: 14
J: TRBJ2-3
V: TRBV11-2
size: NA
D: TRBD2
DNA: TGTGCCAGCACCTTAGCGGGAAGCACAGATACGCAGTATTTT
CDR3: CASTLAGSTDTQYF

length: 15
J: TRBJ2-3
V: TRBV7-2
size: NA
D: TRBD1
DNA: TGTGCCAGCAGCCCGGGCAGGGGGCTAACAGATACGCAGTATTTT
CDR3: CASSPGRGLTDTQYF

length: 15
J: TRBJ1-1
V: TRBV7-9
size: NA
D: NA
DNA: TGTGCCAGCAGCTACGCCAATGGGGGGAGGGCTGAAGCTTTCTTT
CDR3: CASSYANGGRAEAFF

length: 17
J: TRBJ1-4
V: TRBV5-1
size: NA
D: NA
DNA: TGCGCCAGCAGCTTGGACATGTCAGGCTTGGGTAATGAAAAACTGTTTTTT
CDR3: CASSLDMSGLGNEKLFF

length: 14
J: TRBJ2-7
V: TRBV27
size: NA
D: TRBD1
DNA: TGTGCCAGCAAGTTCCGACAGGGAAACCACGAGCAGTACTTC
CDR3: CASKFRQGNHEQYF

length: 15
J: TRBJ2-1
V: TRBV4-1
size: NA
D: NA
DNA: TGCGCCAGCAGCCAAGATTGGGCAGGGAACAATGAGCAGTTCTTC
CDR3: CASSQDWAGNNEQFF

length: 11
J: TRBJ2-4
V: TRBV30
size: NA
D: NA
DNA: TGTGCCTGGGAGACTAGGTACATTCAGTACTTC
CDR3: CAWETRYIQYF

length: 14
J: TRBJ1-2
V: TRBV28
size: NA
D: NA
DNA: TGTGCCAGCAGTTTAACTCTAGACTCCTATGGCTACACCTTC
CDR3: CASSLTLDSYGYTF